These T cell receptor beta chains were read from a single sample in a study of T-cell reconstitution after alpha-beta-depleted transplantation in children. MiXCR was run by TCRdb on the PCR reads, yielding one entry per CDR3 protein. Here the sample spans approximately 500,000 distinct CDR3 sequences, under 12% being singletons. This specimen was PBMCs, taken before TCRalphabeta/CD19-depleted stem cell transplant. These receptors were taken from a child aged 2 to 15 with inherited bone marrow failure, due to receive a stem cell transplant. Both conserved end residues are part of each CDR3. A D gene is named only where the DNA matches it firmly. A row's size may be missing; if present it is once, few, many or a size class.

len: 14
abundance: -
d_gene: TRBD2
j_gene: TRBJ2-7
v_gene: TRBV11-2
CDR3aa: CASSFEREHYEQYF
CDR3nt: TGTGCCAGCAGCTTCGAGCGGGAGCACTACGAGCAGTACTTC

len: 15
abundance: few
d_gene: TRBD1
j_gene: TRBJ1-5
v_gene: TRBV7-2
CDR3aa: CDSSLRTGGNQPQHF
CDR3nt: TGTGACAGCAGCTTAAGGACAGGGGGAAATCAGCCCCAGCATTTT

len: 12
abundance: many
d_gene: TRBD2
j_gene: TRBJ2-1
v_gene: TRBV29-1
CDR3aa: CSARTSGPEQFF
CDR3nt: TGCAGCGCCCGGACTAGCGGCCCTGAGCAGTTCTTC

len: 14
abundance: -
d_gene: -
j_gene: TRBJ2-7
v_gene: TRBV5-1
CDR3aa: CASSLRSSSYEQYF
CDR3nt: TGCGCCAGCAGCTTGCGGAGCAGTAGCTACGAGCAGTACTTC

len: 15
abundance: many
d_gene: -
j_gene: TRBJ2-7
v_gene: TRBV7-9
CDR3aa: CASRLDGGIFREQYF
CDR3nt: TGTGCCAGCAGACTCGATGGGGGTATCTTTAGGGAGCAGTACTTC

len: 18
abundance: many
d_gene: TRBD1
j_gene: TRBJ1-2
v_gene: TRBV10-3
CDR3aa: CAISVAGGAKPSNYGYTF
CDR3nt: TGTGCCATCAGTGTTGCAGGGGGTGCGAAGCCTTCTAACTATGGCTACACCTTC

len: 15
abundance: many
d_gene: TRBD2
j_gene: TRBJ2-5
v_gene: TRBV27
CDR3aa: CASRGLAGVGETQYF
CDR3nt: TGTGCCAGCAGAGGACTAGCGGGAGTGGGGGAGACCCAGTACTTC

len: 16
abundance: many
d_gene: -
j_gene: TRBJ2-1
v_gene: TRBV20-1
CDR3aa: CSARDFAGKAYNEQFF
CDR3nt: TGCAGTGCTAGAGATTTCGCGGGGAAAGCCTACAATGAGCAGTTCTTC

len: 17
abundance: many
d_gene: -
j_gene: TRBJ1-2
v_gene: TRBV7-9
CDR3aa: CASTQLGVPTANYGYTF
CDR3nt: TGTGCCAGCACCCAACTAGGGGTTCCCACAGCTAACTATGGCTACACCTTC

len: 16
abundance: many
d_gene: TRBD2
j_gene: TRBJ2-2
v_gene: TRBV4-3
CDR3aa: CASSEDLAGGSGELFF
CDR3nt: TGCGCCAGCAGCGAAGACTTAGCGGGAGGGTCCGGGGAGCTGTTTTTT

len: 15
abundance: many
d_gene: -
j_gene: TRBJ2-7
v_gene: TRBV10-2
CDR3aa: CASSVGGIYSYEQYF
CDR3nt: TGCGCCAGCAGTGTCGGCGGGATCTACTCCTACGAGCAGTACTTC

len: 14
abundance: -
d_gene: -
j_gene: TRBJ2-5
v_gene: TRBV19
CDR3aa: CASSGGGGEETQYF
CDR3nt: TGTGCCAGTAGTGGAGGGGGCGGGGAAGAGACCCAGTACTTC

len: 16
abundance: many
d_gene: -
j_gene: TRBJ2-2
v_gene: TRBV28
CDR3aa: CASSSPGAGNTGELFF
CDR3nt: TGTGCCAGCAGTTCCCCCGGGGCGGGGAACACCGGGGAGCTGTTTTTT

len: 13
abundance: -
d_gene: TRBD1
j_gene: TRBJ2-7
v_gene: TRBV10-3
CDR3aa: CATGTAAPYEQYF
CDR3nt: TGTGCCACCGGGACAGCCGCTCCCTACGAGCAGTACTTC

len: 14
abundance: many
d_gene: -
j_gene: TRBJ2-3
v_gene: TRBV7-9
CDR3aa: CASSIITSTDTQYF
CDR3nt: TGTGCCAGCAGCATCATAACTAGCACAGATACGCAGTATTTT

len: 15
abundance: -
d_gene: TRBD2
j_gene: TRBJ2-3
v_gene: TRBV2
CDR3aa: CASSRQQGGADTQYF
CDR3nt: TGTGCCAGCAGTCGCCAGCAGGGAGGGGCAGATACGCAGTATTTT

len: 14
abundance: many
d_gene: -
j_gene: TRBJ2-7
v_gene: TRBV27
CDR3aa: CASSWAGQNYEQYF
CDR3nt: TGTGCCAGCAGTTGGGCGGGACAGAACTACGAGCAGTACTTC

len: 12
abundance: few
d_gene: -
j_gene: TRBJ2-2
v_gene: TRBV30
CDR3aa: CAWTVDTGELFF
CDR3nt: TGTGCCTGGACAGTGGACACCGGGGAGCTGTTTTTT

len: 17
abundance: many
d_gene: TRBD2
j_gene: TRBJ2-1
v_gene: TRBV27
CDR3aa: CAIGGLAGERGYNEQFF
CDR3nt: TGTGCCATCGGGGGACTAGCGGGAGAACGGGGATATAATGAGCAGTTCTTC

len: 16
abundance: -
d_gene: -
j_gene: TRBJ2-2
v_gene: TRBV2
CDR3aa: CASSDPREENTGELFF
CDR3nt: TGTGCCAGCAGTGACCCCAGGGAGGAGAACACCGGGGAGCTGTTTTTT

len: 17
abundance: many
d_gene: TRBD1
j_gene: TRBJ1-2
v_gene: TRBV6-5
CDR3aa: CASSYSGSYQGGNGYTF
CDR3nt: TGTGCCAGCAGTTACTCGGGGTCTTATCAGGGGGGTAATGGCTACACCTTC

len: 15
abundance: many
d_gene: TRBD2
j_gene: TRBJ2-7
v_gene: TRBV4-1
CDR3aa: CASSQASGRDYEQYF
CDR3nt: TGCGCCAGCAGCCAAGCTAGCGGGAGGGACTACGAGCAGTACTTC

len: 11
abundance: many
d_gene: -
j_gene: TRBJ2-5
v_gene: TRBV12-3/TRBV12-4
CDR3aa: CASLRDETQYF
CDR3nt: TGTGCCAGCCTGAGGGACGAGACCCAGTACTTC

len: 15
abundance: few
d_gene: -
j_gene: TRBJ2-7
v_gene: TRBV15
CDR3aa: CATSIYSGTFYEQYF
CDR3nt: TGTGCCACCAGCATCTATTCCGGGACTTTCTACGAGCAGTACTTC

len: 12
abundance: few
d_gene: -
j_gene: TRBJ1-2
v_gene: TRBV19
CDR3aa: CASSITGYGYTF
CDR3nt: TGTGCCAGTAGTATAACTGGTTATGGCTACACCTTC

len: 16
abundance: few
d_gene: -
j_gene: TRBJ2-6
v_gene: TRBV7-8
CDR3aa: CASSLVEKPGANVLTF
CDR3nt: TGTGCCAGCAGCTTAGTTGAGAAGCCTGGGGCCAACGTCCTGACTTTC

len: 13
abundance: many
d_gene: -
j_gene: TRBJ1-5
v_gene: TRBV30
CDR3aa: CAWSKRAGQPQHF
CDR3nt: TGTGCCTGGAGTAAGAGGGCGGGACAGCCCCAGCATTTT

len: 15
abundance: many
d_gene: TRBD1
j_gene: TRBJ2-7
v_gene: TRBV5-1
CDR3aa: CASSPEDRATYEQYF
CDR3nt: TGCGCCAGCAGCCCTGAGGACAGGGCAACCTACGAGCAGTACTTC

len: 18
abundance: few
d_gene: -
j_gene: TRBJ2-7
v_gene: TRBV6-2/TRBV6-3
CDR3aa: CASSYLVGEGNLSYEQYF
CDR3nt: TGTGCCAGCAGTTATCTGGTTGGAGAGGGGAACCTATCCTACGAGCAGTACTTC

len: 14
abundance: -
d_gene: -
j_gene: TRBJ2-1
v_gene: TRBV20-1
CDR3aa: CSASKDAAYNEQFF
CDR3nt: TGCAGTGCTAGTAAGGATGCTGCTTACAATGAGCAGTTCTTC

len: 13
abundance: many
d_gene: -
j_gene: TRBJ2-1
v_gene: TRBV29-1
CDR3aa: CSAPGTGRHEQFF
CDR3nt: TGCAGCGCGCCCGGGACTGGGCGCCATGAGCAGTTCTTC

len: 14
abundance: few
d_gene: -
j_gene: TRBJ2-7
v_gene: TRBV10-3
CDR3aa: CASRAGTAPYEQYF
CDR3nt: TGTGCCAGCAGGGCAGGGACGGCTCCCTACGAGCAGTACTTC

len: 15
abundance: many
d_gene: TRBD1
j_gene: TRBJ2-3
v_gene: TRBV28
CDR3aa: CASRPDRGFADTQYF
CDR3nt: TGTGCCAGCAGACCCGACAGGGGGTTTGCAGATACGCAGTATTTT

len: 13
abundance: -
d_gene: -
j_gene: TRBJ2-1
v_gene: TRBV7-2
CDR3aa: CASSFRGLHEQFF
CDR3nt: TGTGCCAGCAGCTTCCGGGGACTCCATGAGCAGTTCTTC

len: 15
abundance: many
d_gene: -
j_gene: TRBJ2-3
v_gene: TRBV7-8
CDR3aa: CASSPGAPSTDTQYF
CDR3nt: TGTGCCAGCAGCCCCGGGGCGCCGAGCACAGATACGCAGTATTTT

len: 13
abundance: few
d_gene: -
j_gene: TRBJ2-5
v_gene: TRBV2
CDR3aa: CASSVPGLGTQYF
CDR3nt: TGTGCCAGCAGTGTCCCAGGCCTAGGGACCCAGTACTTC

len: 13
abundance: many
d_gene: -
j_gene: TRBJ2-1
v_gene: TRBV7-2
CDR3aa: CASSNPQGTEQFF
CDR3nt: TGTGCCAGCAGCAACCCCCAGGGGACTGAGCAGTTCTTC

len: 19
abundance: many
d_gene: TRBD2
j_gene: TRBJ2-7
v_gene: TRBV7-2
CDR3aa: CASSLRGTSGRISSYEQYF
CDR3nt: TGTGCCAGCAGCTTAAGAGGGACTAGCGGGAGGATCAGCTCCTACGAGCAGTACTTC

len: 19
abundance: many
d_gene: -
j_gene: TRBJ2-7
v_gene: TRBV15
CDR3aa: CATSRGRPGRDSGSYEQYF
CDR3nt: TGTGCCACCAGCAGAGGTCGGCCAGGGAGAGATAGCGGCTCCTACGAGCAGTACTTC

len: 16
abundance: few
d_gene: TRBD2
j_gene: TRBJ2-2
v_gene: TRBV27
CDR3aa: CASSFSGGTYTGELFF
CDR3nt: TGTGCCAGCAGTTTCTCGGGAGGGACATACACCGGGGAGCTGTTTTTT

len: 12
abundance: many
d_gene: -
j_gene: TRBJ1-2
v_gene: TRBV28
CDR3aa: CASRENRYGYTF
CDR3nt: TGTGCCAGCAGAGAAAATAGATATGGCTACACCTTC

len: 13
abundance: many
d_gene: -
j_gene: TRBJ2-5
v_gene: TRBV12-3/TRBV12-4
CDR3aa: CASTPARGETQYF
CDR3nt: TGTGCCAGCACCCCAGCCAGGGGAGAGACCCAGTACTTC

len: 18
abundance: many
d_gene: TRBD2
j_gene: TRBJ2-4
v_gene: TRBV9
CDR3aa: CASSASASGRAALNIQYF
CDR3nt: TGTGCCAGCAGCGCCAGTGCTAGCGGGAGGGCCGCGCTAAACATTCAGTACTTC

len: 16
abundance: many
d_gene: TRBD2
j_gene: TRBJ2-1
v_gene: TRBV27
CDR3aa: CASSPWTSRTNNEQFF
CDR3nt: TGTGCCAGCAGTCCCTGGACTAGCCGGACGAACAATGAGCAGTTCTTC

len: 16
abundance: many
d_gene: TRBD2
j_gene: TRBJ2-2
v_gene: TRBV4-3
CDR3aa: CASSQGSWTRTGELFF
CDR3nt: TGCGCCAGCAGCCAAGGTTCGTGGACTAGGACCGGGGAGCTGTTTTTT

len: 15
abundance: few
d_gene: -
j_gene: TRBJ2-7
v_gene: TRBV15
CDR3aa: CATSSTLTDPYEQYF
CDR3nt: TGTGCCACCAGCTCGACATTAACGGACCCCTACGAGCAGTACTTC

len: 14
abundance: -
d_gene: TRBD1
j_gene: TRBJ2-1
v_gene: TRBV11-2
CDR3aa: CASSLETRDRILAF
CDR3nt: TGTGCCAGCAGCTTAGAGACCCGGGACAGGATTCTAGCATTC

len: 14
abundance: many
d_gene: -
j_gene: TRBJ2-7
v_gene: TRBV3-1
CDR3aa: CASSQISGRYEQYF
CDR3nt: TGTGCCAGCAGCCAGATCTCGGGCCGCTACGAGCAGTACTTC

len: 18
abundance: many
d_gene: -
j_gene: TRBJ2-3
v_gene: TRBV14
CDR3aa: CASSQDETWSDWGDTQYF
CDR3nt: TGTGCCAGCAGCCAAGATGAGACTTGGTCGGATTGGGGAGATACGCAGTATTTT

len: 15
abundance: many
d_gene: TRBD1
j_gene: TRBJ2-2
v_gene: TRBV6-5
CDR3aa: CASSQGQVPPGELFF
CDR3nt: TGTGCCAGCAGTCAGGGACAGGTGCCACCGGGGGAGCTGTTTTTT

len: 12
abundance: -
d_gene: -
j_gene: TRBJ1-2
v_gene: TRBV19
CDR3aa: CASSPSGIGYTF
CDR3nt: TGTGCCAGTAGTCCCTCAGGGATCGGCTACACCTTC

len: 14
abundance: many
d_gene: TRBD2
j_gene: TRBJ2-1
v_gene: TRBV3-1
CDR3aa: CASSHTSGHNEQFF
CDR3nt: TGTGCCAGCAGCCACACTAGCGGCCACAATGAGCAGTTCTTC

len: 16
abundance: many
d_gene: -
j_gene: TRBJ2-5
v_gene: TRBV5-6
CDR3aa: CASSSGQFPVGETQYF
CDR3nt: TGTGCCAGCAGCTCCGGACAGTTTCCTGTTGGAGAGACCCAGTACTTC

len: 14
abundance: many
d_gene: -
j_gene: TRBJ2-7
v_gene: TRBV28
CDR3aa: CASSFGGNDVEQYF
CDR3nt: TGTGCCAGCAGTTTCGGCGGGAATGATGTGGAGCAGTACTTC

len: 14
abundance: -
d_gene: -
j_gene: TRBJ2-3
v_gene: TRBV5-1
CDR3aa: CSSSLAGGTDTQYF
CDR3nt: TGCTCCAGCAGCTTGGCCGGCGGTACAGATACGCAGTATTTT

len: 15
abundance: many
d_gene: TRBD2
j_gene: TRBJ2-1
v_gene: TRBV29-1
CDR3aa: CSVDNLAGDHNEQFF
CDR3nt: TGCAGCGTTGATAATCTAGCGGGAGACCACAATGAGCAGTTCTTC

len: 14
abundance: few
d_gene: -
j_gene: TRBJ1-1
v_gene: TRBV4-3
CDR3aa: CASSQEVGYTEAFF
CDR3nt: TGCGCCAGCAGCCAAGAAGTAGGGTACACTGAAGCTTTCTTT